This T cell receptor beta chain was captured in a study of regulatory T cells in long-lasting Graves disease. Study findings and constraints: Sharing of public clonotypes was greater in persistent patients (under 3,000) than in new patients (around 930). Possibly, accuracy suffered from the small sample size.

This clonotype occurred many times. Its target is unknown. Trimming shortened V by 6 bases and J by 1 base, and 7 bases separated the two germline ends. The germline V gene encodes CDR1 SQVTM and CDR2 ANQGSEA. The CDR3 is made up of 13 amino acids. The time point is: newly diagnosed GD, antithyroid drugs for less than 3 months. Scientists built the TCR library using RNA that was extracted from PBMCs. Arm-PCR of CDR3 regions and iRepertoire HTBI primers were used to build TCR beta libraries. TCRdb reanalysed the multiplex PCR reads using MiXCR and keeps one entry per CDR3 protein. The sample records roughly 560,000 distinct CDR3 sequences, around 12% being singletons. These records were also assigned to another study, of T cells in Graves' hyperthyroidism and ophthalmopathy. That report adds: Uncontrolled infection, other autoimmune disease, pregnancy and lactation each barred patients from inclusion. Most thyroid clonotypes expanded above 0.001 were also detected in blood.

The TCR originated in a woman aged 25 to 39 with Graves disease. The rearrangement uses TRBV29-1 and TRBJ1-6, with D hard to call. Source: peripheral blood mononuclear cells (PBMCs), taken at new diagnosis, from a patient treated with antithyroid drugs. This chain's CDR3 is CSVRVSYNSPLHF. CDR3 nucleotide sequence: TGCAGCGTGCGAGTGTCCTATAATTCACCCCTCCACTTT.